This TCR beta chain was documented in a study of cytomegalovirus exposure and HLA in healthy donors. CDR1 and CDR2 from the germline V gene are MDHEN and SYDVKM. Losses at the gene ends were 5 bases for V and 5 bases for J; bases not matched to a gene: 4. CDR3 length: 13 residues. Amplification used 60 Vbeta primers and 13 Jbeta primers. TCRdb's table, derived via immunoSEQ multiplex PCR, lists solely in-frame clones and lacks some. The sample contains roughly 200,000 clones, about 80% of which appear only once. This clone has only a few counts. The sequenced material came from PBMCs. The sequence came from a woman aged 60-75 years in good health and CMV-seropositive. The chain recombines TRBV28 with TRBJ1-1; 8 bases map to TRBD1. CDR3 loop: CASSAGGRTEAFF. The CDR3 DNA reads TGTGCCAGCAGTGCAGGGGGCAGGACTGAAGCTTTCTTT.